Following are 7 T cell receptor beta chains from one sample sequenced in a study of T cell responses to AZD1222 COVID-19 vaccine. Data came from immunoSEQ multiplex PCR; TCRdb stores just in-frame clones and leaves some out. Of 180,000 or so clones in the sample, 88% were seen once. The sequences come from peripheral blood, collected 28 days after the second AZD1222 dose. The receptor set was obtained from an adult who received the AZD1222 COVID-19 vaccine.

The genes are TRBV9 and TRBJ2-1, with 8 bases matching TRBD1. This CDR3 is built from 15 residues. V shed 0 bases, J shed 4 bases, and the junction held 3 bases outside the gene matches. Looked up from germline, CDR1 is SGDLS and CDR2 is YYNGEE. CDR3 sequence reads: CASSVATGEYNEQFF. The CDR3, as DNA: TGTGCCAGCAGCGTAGCGACAGGGGAATACAATGAGCAGTTCTTC.

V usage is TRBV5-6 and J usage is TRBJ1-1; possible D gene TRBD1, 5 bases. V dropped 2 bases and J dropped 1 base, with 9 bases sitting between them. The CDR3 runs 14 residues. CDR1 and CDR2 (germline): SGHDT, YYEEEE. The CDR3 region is CASSFSGWNTEAFF. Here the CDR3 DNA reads TGTGCCAGCAGCTTTTCAGGGTGGAACACTGAAGCTTTCTTT.

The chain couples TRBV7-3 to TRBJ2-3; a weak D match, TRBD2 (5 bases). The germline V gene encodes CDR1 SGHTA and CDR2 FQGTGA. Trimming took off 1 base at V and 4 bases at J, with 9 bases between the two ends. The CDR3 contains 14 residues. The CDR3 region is CASSLSFGADTQYF. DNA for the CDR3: TGTGCCAGCAGCTTAAGCTTCGGGGCAGATACGCAGTATTTT.

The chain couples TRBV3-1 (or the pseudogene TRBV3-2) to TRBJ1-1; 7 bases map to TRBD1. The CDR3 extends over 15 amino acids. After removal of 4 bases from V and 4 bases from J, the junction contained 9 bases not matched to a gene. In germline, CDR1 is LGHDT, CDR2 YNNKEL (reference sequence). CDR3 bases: TGTGCCAGCAGCCCACCGACAGGGTCGGTCACTGAAGCTTTCTTT. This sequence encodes CASSPPTGSVTEAFF.

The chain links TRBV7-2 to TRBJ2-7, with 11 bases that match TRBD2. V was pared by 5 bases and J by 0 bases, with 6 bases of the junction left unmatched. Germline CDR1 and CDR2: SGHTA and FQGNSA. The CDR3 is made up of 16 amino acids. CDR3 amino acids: CASSPGGTSGSYEQYF. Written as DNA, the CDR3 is TGTGCCAGCAGCCCCGGTGGGACTAGCGGCTCCTACGAGCAGTACTTC. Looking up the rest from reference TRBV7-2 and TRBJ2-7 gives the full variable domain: GAGVSQSPSNKVTEKGKDVELRCDPISGHTALYWYRQSLGQGLEFLIYFQGNSAPDKSGLPSDRFSAERTGGSVSTLTIQRTQQEDSAVYLCASSPGGTSGSYEQYFGPGTRLTVT.

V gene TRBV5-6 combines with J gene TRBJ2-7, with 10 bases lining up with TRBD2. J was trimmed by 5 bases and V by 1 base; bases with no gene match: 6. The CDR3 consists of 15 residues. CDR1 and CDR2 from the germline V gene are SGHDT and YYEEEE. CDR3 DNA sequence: TGTGCCAGCAGCTTGACTAGCGGGGCTCCCCACGAGCAGTACTTC. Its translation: CASSLTSGAPHEQYF. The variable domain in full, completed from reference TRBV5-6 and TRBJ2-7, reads DAGVTQSPTHLIKTRGQQVTLRCSPKSGHDTVSWYQQALGQGPQFIFQYYEEEERQRGNFPDRFSGHQFPNYSSELNVNALLLGDSALYLCASSLTSGAPHEQYFGPGTRLTVT.

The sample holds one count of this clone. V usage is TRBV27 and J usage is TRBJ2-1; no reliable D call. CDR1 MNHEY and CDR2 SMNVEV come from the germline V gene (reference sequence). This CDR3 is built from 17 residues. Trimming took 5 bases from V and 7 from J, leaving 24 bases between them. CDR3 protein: CASSLLQRPAMENEQFF. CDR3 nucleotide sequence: TGTGCCAGCAGTCTATTGCAGCGTCCCGCCATGGAGAATGAGCAGTTCTTC.